A single sample is the source of the 7 T cell receptor beta chains below, sequenced in a study of OX40 agonist ivuxolimab in advanced cancers. Libraries were prepared by immunoSEQ multiplex PCR; TCRdb keeps only in-frame clonotypes and omits some of them. The table lists roughly 77,000 clones, over 75% of them singletons, with roughly 4.9% in the top ten. The sequencing here drew on CD4+ or CD8+ T cells sorted from blood, taken in a trial of the OX40 agonist ivuxolimab. The receptors were sampled from an adult with an advanced solid tumor such as melanoma, head and neck, liver or kidney cancer.

The rearrangement joins TRBV11-3 to TRBJ1-1, with a weak D call TRBD1 (5 bases). The V and J ends lost 3 bases and 4 bases respectively, with 12 bases between them. Germline V gene lookup returns CDR1 SGHNT and CDR2 YENEEA. CDR3 length: 14 residues. The CDR3 reads CASSLGGAVTEAFF. The CDR3 nucleotides read TGTGCCAGCAGCTTGGGAGGGGCCGTCACTGAAGCTTTCTTT.

V gene TRBV11-2 combines with J gene TRBJ1-2; D is possibly TRBD1 (5 bases). CDR3 size: 14 residues. Germline CDR1 and CDR2: SGHAT and FQNNGV. Deletions cut 7 bases from V and 5 bases from J, with 17 bases between. CDR3 bases: TGTGCCAGCACCAATAAACCCGACAGTTATGGCTACACCTTC. Amino acid sequence: CASTNKPDSYGYTF.

The CDR3 DNA sequence: TGCGCCAGCAGCCCTTCTTTTTCTGGCACAGATACGCAGTATTTT. This codes for CASSPSFSGTDTQYF. The chain recombines TRBV4-3 with TRBJ2-3, with D unclear. Germline lookup yields CDR1 LGHNA and CDR2 YSLEER. The CDR3 has 15 amino acids. The V end was cut by 4 bases, the J end by 1 base, with 12 bases between.

In its sample, this clone was seen once. The V gene is TRBV5-5, the J gene TRBJ1-1; D uncertain. The CDR3 runs to 14 residues. Germline-derived CDR1 and CDR2 are SGHKS and YYEKEE (reference sequence). V was clipped by 7 bases and J by 0 bases, with 13 bases between them. The CDR3 DNA reads as TGTGCCAGCCACTACAGCCGAATGAACACTGAAGCTTTCTTT. It translates to CASHYSRMNTEAFF.

The rearrangement uses TRBV18 and TRBJ2-1, with 9 bases aligning to TRBD2. J gave up 9 bases and V 2 bases, and 11 bases lay outside the gene matches. This CDR3 region has 16 residues. Germline-derived CDR1 and CDR2 are KGHSH and LQKENI. The CDR3 sequence: CASSPFASGKEGEQFF. DNA of the CDR3: TGTGCCAGCTCACCATTCGCTAGCGGGAAGGAGGGTGAGCAGTTCTTC.

This chain links TRBV9 with TRBJ2-3; D uncertain. V lost 3 bases to trimming and J lost 2 bases, with 13 bases between them. The CDR3 is made up of 15 amino acids. CDR1 and CDR2 (germline): SGDLS, YYNGEE. The CDR3 region is CASSAYTDFTDTQYF. CDR3 bases: TGTGCCAGCAGCGCCTACACGGATTTCACAGATACGCAGTATTTT.

The chain couples TRBV18 to TRBJ2-1; D is possibly TRBD2 (6 bases). There are 15 residues in the CDR3. Trimming removed 5 bases at V and 5 bases at J, with 16 bases between. CDR1 and CDR2 (germline): KGHSH, LQKENI. CDR3 protein: CASSAGTSGDNEQFF. The CDR3 DNA sequence: TGTGCCAGCTCAGCCGGGACTTCCGGGGACAATGAGCAGTTCTTC.